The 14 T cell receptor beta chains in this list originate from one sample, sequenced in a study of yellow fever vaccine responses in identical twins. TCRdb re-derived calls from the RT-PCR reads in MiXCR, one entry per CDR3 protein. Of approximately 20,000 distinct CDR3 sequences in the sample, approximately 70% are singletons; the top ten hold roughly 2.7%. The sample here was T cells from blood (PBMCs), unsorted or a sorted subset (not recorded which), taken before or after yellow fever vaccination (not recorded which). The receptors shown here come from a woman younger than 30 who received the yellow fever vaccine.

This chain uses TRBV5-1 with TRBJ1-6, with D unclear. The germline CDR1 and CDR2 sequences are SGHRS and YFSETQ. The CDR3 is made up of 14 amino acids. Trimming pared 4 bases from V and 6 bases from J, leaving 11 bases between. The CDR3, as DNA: TGCGCCAGCAGCCCGACGCAGAGTAATTCACCCCTCCACTTT. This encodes CASSPTQSNSPLHF.

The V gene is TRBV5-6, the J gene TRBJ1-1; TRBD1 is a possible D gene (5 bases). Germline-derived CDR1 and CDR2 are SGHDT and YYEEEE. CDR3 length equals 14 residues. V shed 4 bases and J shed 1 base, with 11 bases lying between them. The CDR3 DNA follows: TGTGCCAGCAGCCCGGGACTCCCGAACACTGAAGCTTTCTTT. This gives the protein CASSPGLPNTEAFF.

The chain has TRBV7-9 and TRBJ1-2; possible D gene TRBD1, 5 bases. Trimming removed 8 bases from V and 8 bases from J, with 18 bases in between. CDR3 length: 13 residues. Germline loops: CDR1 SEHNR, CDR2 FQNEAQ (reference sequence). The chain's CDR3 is CASLNGGNVGYTF. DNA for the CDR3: TGTGCCAGCTTGAACGGGGGTAATGTCGGCTACACCTTC.

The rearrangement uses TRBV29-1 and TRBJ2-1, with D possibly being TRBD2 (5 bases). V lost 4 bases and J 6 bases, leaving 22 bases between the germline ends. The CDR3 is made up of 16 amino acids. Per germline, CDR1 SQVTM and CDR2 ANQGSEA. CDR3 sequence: CSVVRAESPDFNEQFF. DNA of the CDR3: TGCAGCGTTGTACGAGCGGAGTCGCCGGATTTCAATGAGCAGTTCTTC.

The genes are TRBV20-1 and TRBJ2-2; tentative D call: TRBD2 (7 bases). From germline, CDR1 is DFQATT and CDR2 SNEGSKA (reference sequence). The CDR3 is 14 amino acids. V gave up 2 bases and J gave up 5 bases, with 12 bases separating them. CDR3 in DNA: TGCAGTGCTAGATTGGGAGGGGGTACCGGGGAGCTGTTTTTT. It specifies CSARLGGGTGELFF.

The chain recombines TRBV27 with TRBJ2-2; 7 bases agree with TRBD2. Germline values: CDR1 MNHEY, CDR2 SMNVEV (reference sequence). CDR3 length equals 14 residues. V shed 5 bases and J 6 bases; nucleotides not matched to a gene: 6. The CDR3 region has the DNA TGTGCCAGCAGTCCGCCGGGACTACCCGGGGAGCTGTTTTTT. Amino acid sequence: CASSPPGLPGELFF.

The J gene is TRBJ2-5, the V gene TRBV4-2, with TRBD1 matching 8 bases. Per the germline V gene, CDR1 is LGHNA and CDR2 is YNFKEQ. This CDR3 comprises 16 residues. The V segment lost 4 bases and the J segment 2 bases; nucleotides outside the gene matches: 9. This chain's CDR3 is CASSRAYRDRQETQYF. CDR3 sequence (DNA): TGTGCCAGCAGCCGAGCTTACCGGGACAGGCAAGAGACCCAGTACTTC.

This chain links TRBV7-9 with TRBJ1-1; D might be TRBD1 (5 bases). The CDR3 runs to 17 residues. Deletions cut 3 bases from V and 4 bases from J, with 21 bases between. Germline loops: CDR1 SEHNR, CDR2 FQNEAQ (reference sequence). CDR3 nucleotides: TGTGCCAGCAGCTTCCCGAGCGACCCAGGGTGGGGCACTGAAGCTTTCTTT. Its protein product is CASSFPSDPGWGTEAFF.

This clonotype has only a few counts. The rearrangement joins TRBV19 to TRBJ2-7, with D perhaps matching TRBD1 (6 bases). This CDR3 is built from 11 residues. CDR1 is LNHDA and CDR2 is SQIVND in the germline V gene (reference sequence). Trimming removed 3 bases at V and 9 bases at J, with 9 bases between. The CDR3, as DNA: TGTGCCAGTAGTATCCCGACAGGGCAGTACGTC. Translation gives CASSIPTGQYV.

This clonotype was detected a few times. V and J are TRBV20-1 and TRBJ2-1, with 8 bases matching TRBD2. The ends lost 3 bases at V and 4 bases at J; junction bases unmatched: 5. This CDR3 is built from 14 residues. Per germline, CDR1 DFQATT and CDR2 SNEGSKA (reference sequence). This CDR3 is CSASHGGDYNEQFF. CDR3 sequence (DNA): TGCAGTGCTAGTCACGGGGGGGATTACAATGAGCAGTTCTTC.

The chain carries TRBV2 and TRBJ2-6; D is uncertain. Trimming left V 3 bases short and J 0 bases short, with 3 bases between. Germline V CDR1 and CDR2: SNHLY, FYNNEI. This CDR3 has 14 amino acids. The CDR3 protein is CASSDTSGANVLTF. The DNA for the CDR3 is TGTGCCAGCAGTGATACCTCTGGGGCCAACGTCCTGACTTTC.

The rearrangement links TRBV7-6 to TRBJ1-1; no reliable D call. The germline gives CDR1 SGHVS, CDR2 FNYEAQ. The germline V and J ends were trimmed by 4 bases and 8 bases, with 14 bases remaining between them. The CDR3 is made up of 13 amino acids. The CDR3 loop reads CASSSRPGLEAFF. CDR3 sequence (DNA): TGTGCCAGCAGCTCGAGACCTGGGTTAGAAGCTTTCTTT.

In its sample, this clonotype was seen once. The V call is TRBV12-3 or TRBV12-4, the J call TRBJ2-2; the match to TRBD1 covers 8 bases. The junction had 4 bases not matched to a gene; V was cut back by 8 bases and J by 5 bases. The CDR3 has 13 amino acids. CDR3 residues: CASSDRVTGELFF. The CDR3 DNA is TGTGCCAGCTCGGACAGGGTTACCGGGGAGCTGTTTTTT.

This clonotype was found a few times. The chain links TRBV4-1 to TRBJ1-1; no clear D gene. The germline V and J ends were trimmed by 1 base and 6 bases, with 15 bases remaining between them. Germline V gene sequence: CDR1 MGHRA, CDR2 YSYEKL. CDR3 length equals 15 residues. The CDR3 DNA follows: TGCGCCAGCAGCCAAGGAGGGCAGCGAATACCTGAAGCTTTCTTT. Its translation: CASSQGGQRIPEAFF.